These T cell receptor beta chains were read from a single sample in a study of shared clonotypes between healthy human individuals. Data came from immunoSEQ multiplex PCR; TCRdb stores just in-frame clones and leaves some out. The sample yields under 2,000,000 clones, about 95% seen once. Input material: naive CD8+ T cells sorted from blood. The receptors were sampled from a man between 18 and 29 years old in good health. Each CDR3 is given with its conserved first and last residue. D genes are given only for firm matches. Clone size is stated in some rows and not others, as once, few, many or a class when expanded.

TRBV11-2	TRBJ2-7	TRBD1	NA	TGTGCCAGCAGCCCGGGACAGTCTTACGAGCAGTACTTC	CASSPGQSYEQYF
TRBV7-9	TRBJ2-1	TRBD1	NA	TGTGCCAGCAGCCCAGGGACAGGGAGTGAGCAGTTCTTC	CASSPGTGSEQFF
TRBV6-6	TRBJ2-3	NA	NA	TGTGCCAGCAGGGGGGGCTCATGGGGCACAGATACGCAGTATTTT	CASRGGSWGTDTQYF
TRBV5-3	TRBJ1-2	NA	NA	TGTGCCAGAAGCTTGCCCACGAGGAACTATGGCTACACCTTC	CARSLPTRNYGYTF
TRBV27	TRBJ1-5	NA	NA	TGTGCCAGCAGTCCGGGTATGCCCCATCAGCCCCAGCATTTT	CASSPGMPHQPQHF
TRBV6-5	TRBJ2-1	NA	once	TGTGCCAGCTCCCTCCCCGGGGACTACAATGAGCAGTTCTTC	CASSLPGDYNEQFF
TRBV14	TRBJ1-1	NA	NA	TGTGCCAGCAGCCATCCCCCGGGACTTATGGCTGAAGCTTTCTTT	CASSHPPGLMAEAFF
TRBV4-3	TRBJ1-1	TRBD1	NA	TGCGCCAGCAGCCAACCCGGGACAGGGAACACTGAAGCTTTCTTT	CASSQPGTGNTEAFF
TRBV28	TRBJ2-4	NA	NA	TGTGCCAGCAGTTTACGAGACGTAGGGAGGGCCAAAAACATTCAGTACTTC	CASSLRDVGRAKNIQYF
TRBV27	TRBJ2-3	TRBD1	NA	TGTGCCAGCAGTTCGACAGGGTCAGATACGCAGTATTTT	CASSSTGSDTQYF
TRBV10-1	TRBJ2-7	TRBD1	few	TGCGCCAGCAGTGAATACAGGGGGAGAGAGCAGTACTTC	CASSEYRGREQYF
TRBV6-5	TRBJ1-4	TRBD1	NA	TGTGCCAGCAGTTACTCGTCCGGACAGGTATTAGAAAAACTGTTTTTT	CASSYSSGQVLEKLFF
TRBV28	TRBJ1-5	NA	NA	TGTGCCAGCAGCAATAGGGGTTTGGGCGATCAGCCCCAGCATTTT	CASSNRGLGDQPQHF
TRBV5-4	TRBJ2-5	NA	NA	TGTGCCAGCAGCTTCGAGGGAAATCAAGAGACCCAGTACTTC	CASSFEGNQETQYF
TRBV6-5	TRBJ2-1	NA	once	TGTGCCAGCAGTTACAGTGGTTTTGAGCAGTTCTTC	CASSYSGFEQFF
TRBV2	TRBJ2-7	TRBD2	once	TGTGCCAGCAGTGATATACTAGCGGGTGTGCTCGCGGGCTCCTACGAGCAGTACTTC	CASSDILAGVLAGSYEQYF
TRBV28	TRBJ1-1	TRBD1	NA	TGTGCCAGCAGTCTAGACAGGGCCCTAATGAACACTGAAGCTTTCTTT	CASSLDRALMNTEAFF
TRBV2	TRBJ2-7	TRBD1	NA	TGTGCCAGCAGAGACAGGGATTTTGCCTACGAGCAGTACTTC	CASRDRDFAYEQYF
TRBV28	TRBJ1-3	NA	NA	TGTGCCAGCAGTGCCCCCCCGGGGTTCTCTGGAAACACCATATATTTT	CASSAPPGFSGNTIYF
TRBV7-9	TRBJ2-7	NA	NA	TGTGCCAGCAGGCTTACTAACGGACTGGCCTACGAGCAGTACTTC	CASRLTNGLAYEQYF